Shown below are 2 T cell receptor beta chains from a single sample sequenced in a study of circulating and synovial CD4+ cells in juvenile arthritis (dated by TCRdb to about 2014). Libraries were constructed by the immunoSEQ multiplex PCR assay. TCRdb re-hosts the immuneACCESS table, in-frame sequences only. Its copies lack some clones; in the studies checked, an unresolved V gene accounts for under half of them, and the cause for the rest is not known. This sample holds around 32,000 clones; 93% were observed only once. Together, the top ten hold about 3% of the sample. Material: CD4+ T cells from blood. These receptors were taken from a human donor with juvenile idiopathic arthritis.

The chain employs TRBV27 and TRBJ1-1; 7 bases fit TRBD1. The CDR3 consists of 15 residues. In germline, CDR1 is MNHEY, CDR2 SMNVEV (reference sequence). V was pared by 4 bases and J by 3 bases, with 8 bases of the junction left unmatched. CDR3 nucleotide sequence: TGTGCCAGCAGTTCCGGGCGCGGACAGGACACTGAAGCTTTCTTT. The encoded protein is CASSSGRGQDTEAFF.

This sequence joins TRBV29-1 and TRBJ2-1; 8 bases align to TRBD1. This CDR3 has 15 amino acids. Germline CDR1 and CDR2: SQVTM and ANQGSEA. V trimming: 3 bases; J trimming: 7 bases; junction bases outside the gene matches: 11. CDR3 residues: CSVDGRAGGTNEQFF. The CDR3 DNA reads as TGCAGCGTTGATGGTAGGGCAGGGGGCACGAATGAGCAGTTCTTC.